Below, one TCR beta chain is given with its context. Its binding antigen is unknown. Base qualities are not at hand, and no much larger clone is one base apart. Per the germline V gene, SNHLY is the CDR1 and FYNNEI is the CDR2. The CDR3 starts with the cysteine, ends with the phenylalanine, and has 15 residues. Of the read, only the CDR3 DNA is kept; its 45 bases are in frame from base 1. Trimming leaves V shorter by 6 bases and J shorter by 5 bases, with the junction holding 8 bases beyond the gene matches. The data originate from a study of cytomegalovirus exposure and HLA in healthy donors (dated by TCRdb to 2015 to 2018). As for the study more broadly: An earlier analysis of some 600 of the donors reported about 280 Gb of sequence data and 117 million unique TCR beta sequences obtained from about 200 million T cells. Approximately 330 gigabases of sequencing data and 91 million or so unique TCR sequences made up an early release that covered fewer than 650 HLA-typed donors. Of the 350 to 450 genotyped donors, approximately 81% were placed in the genetic ancestry cluster associated with self-reported Caucasian donors. The study aimed to test whether cataloging public T cell receptors could reveal signatures of past pathogen exposure. The study profiled the T cell repertoires of under 850 subjects by immunosequencing and related them to cytomegalovirus serostatus. A separate validation cohort of 100 to 150 different subjects was used in addition to the roughly 700-subject first cohort. To predict cytomegalovirus infection status, the study combined high-throughput TCR immunosequencing, statistical association of individual TCRs with disease status, and machine learning. A later analysis re-analyzed previously published TCR beta repertoires from 666 donors and added high-resolution HLA genotyping to study TCR occurrence patterns. Rather than using new phenotypic data, the later analysis identified candidate immune exposures from TCR beta sequences and from how often those sequences occurred across donors. An earlier analysis of fewer than 700 of the donors applied high-throughput TCR beta sequencing to assess whether each TCR beta V gene segment acted as functional or pseudogenic. Donor age, sex, ethnicity and CMV serostatus were compiled alongside the repertoire data. A later genetic analysis used genome-wide SNP genotypes for about 65% of the 666 donors, treating that subset as a discovery cohort. Every discovery cohort repertoire had been produced on one sequencing platform. HLA typing included class I and class II loci at four-digit resolution. The number of donors typed differed by locus, with roughly 629-640 for A, B, C, DRB1 and DQB1, 522 for DQA1, about 610 for DPA1, and approximately 470 for DPB1. Roughly five DR-DQ haplotypes were handled as single units for association and clustering because linkage in the cohort was strong. Across approximately 420 genotyped donors of the cohort, an average of approximately 240,000 unique TCR beta nucleotide sequences per donor were sequenced, and around 20% of those sequences were non-productive.

The cohort comprised around 700 healthy bone marrow donors. All cohort members were sampled while nominally healthy, although unrecorded immune exposures were likely present. The donor was CMV seropositive and belonged to the group of 270 or so seropositive cohort members. A peripheral blood sample was provided by each donor, and peripheral blood mononuclear cells were used for TCR beta sequencing. The Qiagen DNeasy Blood Extraction Kit was used to extract genomic DNA from the blood cell samples. General findings and caveats noted by the study authors: Correlated functional status among segregating V segments might be attributable to linkage disequilibrium, but an unknown experimental factor could not be ruled out. Presence/absence analyses assumed roughly uniform sequencing depth across donors, an assumption that may not hold. Compared with the 666-donor mean, donors in an Asian-associated ancestry cluster had fewer N-insertions in productive TCRs, according to a later genetic analysis. In an earlier analysis of around 500 of the donors, most TCR beta V segments appeared in productive rearrangements about 87% or about 30% of the time, broadly matching IMGT annotations. A later analysis found that most CMV-associated TCR beta chains appeared HLA-restricted, with HLA associations seemingly driven largely by CMV exposure. A cluster of highly shared sequence variants was judged likely to represent a technical artifact of the sequencing pipeline. A later analysis found that HLA-associated TCR beta chains were more clonally expanded and had lower generation probabilities than equally common non-associated chains. A later genetic analysis associated a missense DCLRE1C variant with V-gene and J-gene trimming of TCR beta chains, and an independent cohort replicated the association. Three of the identified cytomegalovirus-associated TCR beta chains were confirmed in vitro to be specific for cytomegalovirus antigens. Some IMGT-functional V segments, including TRBV6-2 and TRBV6-3, could not be told apart with the 87-base-pair reads, so those segments were excluded. When HLA alleles, especially DR and DQ, strongly co-occurred, TCR associations were difficult to assign to individual alleles. The authors suggested that the approach could potentially be generalized to other disease states and immunological phenotypes. In this cohort, only TCR beta chains were sequenced, and detectable features were limited by the absence of alpha or paired-chain data. Most TCR sequences were seen in very few donors, while some public TCRs were found in many individuals. A later analysis found that TCR association rates varied across HLA loci, with DRB1 alleles showing the most associated TCRs and HLA-C alleles the fewest. A further reported finding was that TCR beta sequences accurately predicted the HLA-A and HLA-B alleles for most subjects in the first cohort. In a later analysis, some 18,000 TCR beta sequences were associated with specific HLA alleles at a false discovery rate of 0.05. For the cohort, immune exposure information was limited to CMV serostatus. A later analysis reported that several top co-occurrence clusters appeared linked to parvovirus B19, influenza, CMV and Epstein-Barr virus. The classifier was reported to diagnose cytomegalovirus status with high specificity and sensitivity in both the original cohort and the validation cohort. Because HLA typing was unavailable for some donors at each locus, only the typed subset was used in association tests. The earlier analysis of nearly 600 of the donors excluded 15 to 20 rarely observed V segments, including chromosome 9 orphons, because counts were too low. A total of 150 or so TCR beta chains were listed by the study as associated with cytomegalovirus.

Library construction relied on the immunoSEQ multiplex PCR assay. The multiplex PCR relied on a mix of 60 forward primers for TCR Vbeta segments and 13 reverse primers for TCR Jbeta segments. The CDR3 region of rearranged TCR beta genes was amplified from genomic DNA by a multiplex PCR assay. The amplified TCR beta libraries were sequenced on the Illumina HiSeq System as 87-base-pair reads. Under the source paper's analysis protocol: A later analysis tallied around 82 million unique TCR beta chains across the 550 to 850 repertoires, and some 10 million of those chains were shared by two or more donors. To remove PCR and sequencing errors, raw reads were error-corrected and collapsed into unique sequences using a nearest-neighbor algorithm that merged closely related sequences. V, D and J gene segments were assigned by aligning CDR3 sequences to IMGT reference sequences. For a sequence to be retained, at least a six-nucleotide match to both a V gene segment and a J gene segment was required. Rearrangements were called productive when the CDR3 lacked stop codons and stayed in frame with V and J; all others were non-productive. Following IMGT convention, CDR3 was defined as the stretch from the second conserved V-encoded cysteine up to the conserved J-encoded phenylalanine. Sequences without an unambiguous match to a single V gene segment were excluded from the earlier analysis of 450 to 750 of the donors. In an earlier analysis of more than 500 of the donors, a V segment was called functional when productive rearrangements were above 56.7%, and segregating when the standard deviation between donors exceeded 5%. A statistical classification framework was developed to diagnose cytomegalovirus status using the catalog of TCR beta chain sequences. In a later analysis, TCR nucleotide sequences were compared against IMGT/GENE-DB human TR gene sequences so that V and J genes could be assigned. A later analysis assigned CDR3 sequences and most-parsimonious VDJ recombination scenarios with the TCRdist pipeline. A later analysis defined each TCR beta chain by its CDR3 amino acid sequence plus V-gene family, and excluded reads lacking a unique V-gene family. In a later analysis, several hundred highly shared, low-generation-probability nucleotide sequences were removed to address suspected cross-contamination and a sequencing artifact. In a later analysis, a clonal expansion index was calculated for each public chain from normalized within-repertoire ranks of inferred template counts. In a later analysis, generation probabilities were computed using a VDJ recombination model fitted to out-of-frame rearrangements, and the results were checked against IGoR. In a later analysis, TCR-TCR, TCR-HLA and TCR-CMV co-occurrence was scored with hypergeometric tests, and a repertoire-size bias correction was applied to TCR pairs. A later analysis estimated false discovery rates by permuting HLA or CMV assignments 20 times. In a later analysis, co-occurring TCRs were grouped using DBSCAN, with TCRdist sequence similarity added in when clustering inside HLA-allele-positive subsets. Repertoires with fewer than 30,000 or more than 120,000 public chains were left out of co-occurrence clustering, as were four to six repertoires with anomalous nucleotide sharing. Here the immuneACCESS table is served through TCRdb, limited to in-frame sequences with V and J called. Missing clones are a known gap in these copies; in checked studies unresolved V genes cover under half, and the rest lacks a known reason. V and J calls and clone size are those listed in that table; D and trimming were worked out from the DNA. In all, the sample holds about 190,000 clones, and 75% to 90% of those were seen once. Together, the top ten hold 6.3% of the sample.

The clonotype originates from a middle-aged man in good health and CMV-seropositive. The rearrangement joined TRBV2 to TRBJ1-5, and TRBD1 aligns with 9 junction nucleotides. Specimen: PBMCs. For the CDR3, the sequence is CASRAGTGMDQPQHF. The nucleotide sequence is TGTGCCAGCAGGGCCGGGACAGGGATGGATCAGCCCCAGCATTTT.